The T cell receptor beta chain described here comes from a study of CD8 T cells in Susac syndrome. Points from the study as a whole: Expansion of clones was not seen in the CD4+ T cell repertoires of Susac syndrome. A relatively small number of individuals underwent TCR sequencing and HLA analysis.

This CDR3 spans 14 amino acids. Germline trimming cut 3 bases from V and 5 bases from J; bases unmatched to any gene: 4. Germline values: CDR1 MNHEY, CDR2 SMNVEV (reference sequence). On this clonotype: Its antigen is undetermined.

CD8+ and CD4+ blood T cells underwent TCR beta sequencing. An input of roughly 0.45 to 1 ug of RNA was subjected to reverse transcription using random hexamers. The CDR3 of TCR beta was amplified by immunoSEQ multiplex PCR across 54 Vbeta and 13 Jbeta. TCRdb redid the calling of the immunoSEQ multiplex PCR reads with MiXCR, one entry per CDR3 protein. The sample holds 150,000 to 200,000 distinct CDR3 sequences, roughly nine tenths seen once. Sample: CD4+ T cells from PBMCs. The sequence derives from a human donor with Susac syndrome. This chain uses TRBV27 with TRBJ1-5; 7 bases fit TRBD1. CDR3 region: CASSFGTDYQPQHF. The CDR3 nucleotides read TGTGCCAGCAGTTTCGGGACAGACTATCAGCCCCAGCATTTT.